The 31 T cell receptor beta chains in this list originate from one sample, sequenced in a study of CXCR4 blockade with PD-1 therapy in pancreatic cancer. Assay used: immunoSEQ multiplex PCR; TCRdb lists only in-frame clones, some missing. The sample lists several thousand clones, around 60% occurring once. Source material: tumor tissue. These receptor sequences come from a human donor with pancreatic ductal adenocarcinoma.

The CDR3 spells CAWSYGVTGNEQFF. CDR3 coding DNA: TGTGCCTGGAGTTACGGGGTAACGGGGAATGAGCAGTTCTTC. This chain connects TRBV30 to TRBJ2-1, with D perhaps TRBD2 (5 bases). CDR1 and CDR2 (germline): GTSNPN, SVGIG (reference sequence). The CDR3 spans 14 residues. With 2 bases removed from V and 7 bases from J, the gap between germline ends came to 15 bases.

This clone was detected a few times. The chain links TRBV28 to TRBJ2-2; D is perhaps TRBD1 (6 bases). The CDR3 totals 15 residues. Germline values: CDR1 MDHEN, CDR2 SYDVKM. Trimming removed 6 bases from V and 5 bases from J, with 16 bases in between. The CDR3 coding sequence is TGTGCCAGCAGCCGGGGTCAGGGGCGAACCGGGGAGCTGTTTTTT. Protein sequence: CASSRGQGRTGELFF.

This clone was seen once. The V and J genes are TRBV14 and TRBJ2-5, with 9 bases matching TRBD1. Germline CDR1 reads SGHDN; CDR2 reads FVKESK. There are 15 residues in the CDR3. Trimming took 4 bases from V and 5 from J; bases not matched to a gene: 8. The CDR3 loop is CASSPLGQGKETQYF. The CDR3 bases are TGTGCCAGCAGCCCCCTAGGACAGGGGAAGGAGACCCAGTACTTC.

The V gene is TRBV6-8, the J gene TRBJ1-2; 8 bases are shared with TRBD1. Germline-derived CDR1 and CDR2 are MNHGY and SAAAGT. This CDR3 region has 12 residues. V was pared by 7 bases and J by 5 bases, with 3 bases of the junction left unmatched. CDR3 nucleotide sequence: TGTGCCAGCACCGACAGGGGTTATGGCTACACCTTC. This encodes CASTDRGYGYTF.

Only a few counts were recorded for this clone. The chain uses TRBV6-8 and TRBJ2-3; a weak D match, TRBD2 (6 bases). V shed 5 bases and J shed 6 bases, with 15 bases lying between them. The CDR3 totals 14 residues. Germline CDR1 MNHGY, CDR2 SAAAGT. The CDR3 DNA is TGTGCCAGCAGTCCCTGGACTATCGAGGATACGCAGTATTTT. This translates into CASSPWTIEDTQYF.

The chain recombines TRBV6-8 with TRBJ2-1; 9 nucleotides match TRBD1. The CDR3 is 16 amino acids. V was clipped by 6 bases and J by 4 bases; unmatched bases: 10. Germline V lookup: CDR1 MNHGY, CDR2 SAAAGT. CDR3 amino acids: CASRGQGWGSYNEQFF. CDR3 DNA sequence: TGTGCCAGCAGGGGACAGGGTTGGGGGTCGTACAATGAGCAGTTCTTC.

V usage is TRBV18 and J usage is TRBJ1-2, with D tentatively TRBD1 (5 bases). This CDR3 contains 14 residues. V was clipped by 1 base and J by 0 bases, with 6 bases between them. Per the germline V gene, CDR1 is KGHSH and CDR2 is LQKENI. In DNA form, the CDR3 reads TGTGCCAGCTCACCACGCAGGGCTAACTATGGCTACACCTTC. This translates into CASSPRRANYGYTF.

This clone was observed a single time. The chain joins TRBV18 to TRBJ2-2; 7 nucleotides line up with TRBD1. CDR1 is KGHSH, CDR2 LQKENI, per germline. Trimming at V came to 2 bases and at J to 8 bases, leaving 5 bases not matched to a gene. The CDR3 is made up of 14 amino acids. Written as DNA, the CDR3 is TGTGCCAGCTCACCAGACAGGGCTTCAGGGGAGCTGTTTTTT. This codes for CASSPDRASGELFF.

The CDR3 sequence: CASRRGQGHGYTF. Written as DNA, the CDR3 is TGTGCCAGCAGAAGAGGACAGGGGCATGGCTACACCTTC. This chain joins TRBV6-8 and TRBJ1-2, with 9 bases lining up with TRBD1. Germline values: CDR1 MNHGY, CDR2 SAAAGT. Germline trimming cut 6 bases from V and 6 bases from J; bases unmatched to any gene: 5. The CDR3 length is 13 residues.

The rearrangement joins TRBV23-1 to TRBJ1-2; unclear D gene. TRBV23-1 qualifies as an ORF whose function is uncertain. V gave up 0 bases and J gave up 5 bases, with 10 bases separating them. The CDR3 is 14 residues long. The CDR3 protein is CASSQSVTEYGYTF. In DNA form, the CDR3 reads TGCGCCAGCAGTCAATCGGTGACTGAGTATGGCTACACCTTC.

This clone showed up just once. This chain connects TRBV25-1 to TRBJ2-1; D may be TRBD1 (5 bases). Germline-derived CDR1 and CDR2 are MGHDK and SYGVNS. Trimming removed 5 bases from V and 5 bases from J, with 22 bases in between. There are 17 residues in the CDR3. The CDR3 bases are TGTGCCAGCAGTTCACAGGCGAGGCCCCGTGGGGACAATGAGCAGTTCTTC. Translation: CASSSQARPRGDNEQFF.

J is TRBJ2-7 and V is TRBV19; 8 bases align to TRBD1. The CDR3 is 13 amino acids. The germline CDR1 and CDR2 sequences are LNHDA and SQIVND (reference sequence). With 6 bases clipped from V and 1 base from J, the junction kept 2 bases outside the gene matches. The CDR3 sequence is CASSQGASYEQYF. In DNA, the CDR3 is TGTGCCAGTAGCCAGGGGGCGTCCTACGAGCAGTACTTC.

This clone was seen a few times. This sequence joins TRBV11-3 and TRBJ2-7; 7 nucleotides match TRBD1. The V gene end was trimmed by 7 bases and the J gene end by 2 bases; junction bases not matched to a gene: 8. Germline CDR1 reads SGHNT; CDR2 reads YENEEA. This CDR3 has 14 amino acids. The CDR3 coding sequence is TGTGCCAGCAACCGACAGGGCCGCCCCTACGAGCAGTACTTC. Its translation: CASNRQGRPYEQYF.

The J gene is TRBJ2-1, the V gene TRBV28; the D gene is possibly TRBD2 (6 bases). Trimming removed 3 bases at V and 7 bases at J, with 13 bases between. Germline V gene data show CDR1 as MDHEN and CDR2 as SYDVKM. The CDR3 runs to 14 residues. This chain's CDR3 is CASSFNWRGNEQFF. CDR3 sequence (DNA): TGTGCCAGCAGTTTTAATTGGCGGGGTAATGAGCAGTTCTTC.

The rearrangement joins TRBV28 to TRBJ2-7; TRBD1 is a possible D gene (5 bases). Germline V CDR1 and CDR2: MDHEN, SYDVKM. The V gene lost 4 bases and the J gene lost 0 bases, with 10 bases spanning the gap. This CDR3 has 14 residues. CDR3 nucleotides: TGTGCCAGCAGTTCAGCCGGACACTCCTACGAGCAGTACTTC. It yields the protein CASSSAGHSYEQYF. Full variable domain (remainder filled in from reference TRBV28 and TRBJ2-7): DVKVTQSSRYLVKRTGEKVFLECVQDMDHENMFWYRQDPGLGLRLIYFSYDVKMKEKGDIPEGYSVSREKKERFSLILESASTNQTSMYLCASSSAGHSYEQYFGPGTRLTVT.

The rearrangement links TRBV29-1 to TRBJ2-7; TRBD1 matches at 9 bases. The length of the CDR3 is 14 residues. The germline V gene has CDR1 SQVTM and CDR2 ANQGSEA. V gave up 2 bases and J gave up 4 bases; unmatched junction bases: 6. This CDR3 is CSVEQQGARYEQYF. The CDR3 DNA reads TGCAGCGTTGAACAACAGGGGGCGCGGTACGAGCAGTACTTC.

The table lists this clone with a few counts. This sequence joins TRBV28 and TRBJ2-7, with 9 nucleotides matching TRBD1. Germline V gene data show CDR1 as MDHEN and CDR2 as SYDVKM. V was clipped by 6 bases and J by 6 bases; unmatched bases: 12. CDR3 length equals 15 residues. DNA for the CDR3: TGTGCCAGCAGGGAACCGGGACAGGGTTCTGGCGAGCAGTACTTC. This gives the protein CASREPGQGSGEQYF. Full variable domain (missing parts from reference TRBV28 and TRBJ2-7): DVKVTQSSRYLVKRTGEKVFLECVQDMDHENMFWYRQDPGLGLRLIYFSYDVKMKEKGDIPEGYSVSREKKERFSLILESASTNQTSMYLCASREPGQGSGEQYFGPGTRLTVT.

The V call is TRBV25-1, the J call TRBJ1-4; no reliable D call. CDR3 length: 13 residues. The germline V gene has CDR1 MGHDK and CDR2 SYGVNS. V lost 4 bases and J 4 bases, leaving 7 bases between the germline ends. This chain's CDR3 is CASSGFSNEKLFF. The CDR3 DNA reads TGTGCCAGCAGTGGATTCAGTAATGAAAAACTGTTTTTT.

This clone turned up a few times. The chain employs TRBV6-8 and TRBJ2-2; tentative D call: TRBD2 (7 bases). V was pared by 5 bases and J by 4 bases, with 17 bases between. CDR3 length: 16 amino acids. Germline CDR1 and CDR2: MNHGY and SAAAGT. CDR3 residues: CASSVSAGAITGELFF. The CDR3 DNA reads as TGTGCCAGCAGTGTTTCTGCGGGGGCGATCACCGGGGAGCTGTTTTTT.

The gene calls are TRBV19 and TRBJ2-7; D remains ambiguous. This CDR3 has 15 residues. The germline gives CDR1 LNHDA, CDR2 SQIVND (reference sequence). V lost 9 bases, J lost 6 bases, and 24 bases lay in between. This CDR3 reads CARIVTCRADSEQYF. CDR3 DNA: TGTGCCAGGATCGTCACGTGCCGTGCAGACTCCGAGCAGTACTTC.

This chain joins TRBV30 and TRBJ2-2; no firm D call. V lost 3 bases to trimming and J lost 6 bases, with 11 bases between them. This CDR3 has 13 residues. Germline lookup yields CDR1 GTSNPN and CDR2 SVGIG (reference sequence). The CDR3 loop reads CAWSGSLSGELFF. The CDR3 region has the DNA TGTGCCTGGAGCGGTAGTCTGTCCGGGGAGCTGTTTTTT.

The J gene is TRBJ1-2, the V gene TRBV25-1, with D hard to call. Per the germline V gene, CDR1 is MGHDK and CDR2 is SYGVNS. Trimming took 2 bases from V and 5 from J, leaving 6 bases between them. The CDR3 is 12 amino acids. The CDR3 region is CASSENTYGYTF. The CDR3 nucleotides read TGTGCCAGCAGTGAAAACACGTATGGCTACACCTTC.

The rearrangement links TRBV19 to TRBJ2-1, with D perhaps matching TRBD1 (5 bases). Germline CDR1 is LNHDA and CDR2 is SQIVND (reference sequence). Trimming pared 5 bases from V and 0 bases from J, leaving 11 bases between. The CDR3 covers 15 residues. The CDR3: CASSDRFSSYNEQFF. CDR3 DNA sequence: TGTGCCAGTAGTGACAGATTCAGCTCCTACAATGAGCAGTTCTTC.

This chain joins TRBV5-1 and TRBJ1-1, with D tentatively TRBD1 (6 bases). The CDR3 contains 15 residues. Per the germline V gene, CDR1 is SGHRS and CDR2 is YFSETQ. V was cut by 4 bases and J by 1 base, with 14 bases left in between. CDR3 sequence reads: CASSPAGHSNTEAFF. In nucleotides, the CDR3 is TGCGCCAGCAGCCCGGCGGGACACTCGAACACTGAAGCTTTCTTT.

This rearrangement joins TRBV2 to TRBJ2-2; perhaps TRBD1 as D (5 bases). Trimming shortened V by 6 bases and J by 4 bases, and 15 bases separated the two germline ends. CDR1 is SNHLY and CDR2 is FYNNEI in the germline V gene. The CDR3 consists of 15 residues. The CDR3 DNA follows: TGTGCCAGCAGATTCAAGGGGCAGGGCACCGGGGAGCTGTTTTTT. Protein sequence: CASRFKGQGTGELFF. Drawing the rest from reference TRBV2 and TRBJ2-2, the complete variable domain is EPEVTQTPSHQVTQMGQEVILRCVPISNHLYFYWYRQILGQKVEFLVSFYNNEISEKSEIFDDQFSVERPDGSNFTLKIRSTKLEDSAMYFCASRFKGQGTGELFFGEGSRLTVL.

The CDR3 coding sequence is TGTGCCAGCAGCCCGGGAATAGGAAACACCATATATTTT. Protein: CASSPGIGNTIYF. The V gene is TRBV28, the J gene TRBJ1-3; D ambiguous. Germline CDR1 and CDR2: MDHEN and SYDVKM. The CDR3 covers 13 residues. The germline V and J ends were trimmed by 6 bases and 4 bases, with 10 bases remaining between them.

This chain uses TRBV19 with TRBJ1-6; tentative D call: TRBD1 (5 bases). V lost 5 bases to trimming and J lost 14 bases, with 16 bases between them. CDR3 length: 13 residues. CDR1 is LNHDA, CDR2 SQIVND, per germline (reference sequence). CDR3 DNA sequence: TGTGCCAGTAGTGGGGACGGAACAACTACCCTCCACTTT. It yields the protein CASSGDGTTTLHF. Complete variable domain (other parts from reference TRBV19 and TRBJ1-6): DGGITQSPKYLFRKEGQNVTLSCEQNLNHDAMYWYRQDPGQGLRLIYYSQIVNDFQKGDIAEGYSVSREKKESFPLTVTSAQKNPTAFYLCASSGDGTTTLHFGNGTRLTVT.

This clone has only one observation. CDR3 coding DNA: TGTGCCACCAGCAGAGCGGGGGGGCAAGAGACCCAGTACTTC. Translating it yields CATSRAGGQETQYF. The chain carries TRBV15 and TRBJ2-5; 8 nucleotides match TRBD2. CDR3 length: 14 amino acids. V lost 1 base and J lost 2; bases outside the gene matches: 0. From germline, CDR1 is LNHNV and CDR2 YYDKDF (reference sequence). Full variable domain (rest looked up from reference TRBV15 and TRBJ2-5): DAMVIQNPRYQVTQFGKPVTLSCSQTLNHNVMYWYQQKSSQAPKLLFHYYDKDFNNEADTPDNFQSRRPNTSFCFLDIRSPGLGDTAMYLCATSRAGGQETQYFGPGTRLLVL.

This clone was recorded a few times. This sequence joins TRBV23-1 and TRBJ1-4; D unresolved. TRBV23-1 is classed as an ORF, of uncertain function. The CDR3 is 15 amino acids. V lost 6 bases and J lost 4, with 15 bases in between. The CDR3 loop is CASSLGARNNEKLFF. In nucleotides, the CDR3 is TGCGCCAGCAGCTTGGGAGCCCGGAATAATGAAAAACTGTTTTTT.

This clone was picked up a small number of times. The rearrangement joins TRBV9 to TRBJ2-1, with unresolved D. Trimming removed 4 bases from V and 6 bases from J, with 17 bases in between. Germline CDR1 is SGDLS and CDR2 is YYNGEE. This CDR3 contains 15 residues. For the CDR3, the DNA is TGTGCCAGCAGCCTACGCCCTAGTCCTGGCAATGAGCAGTTCTTC. This codes for CASSLRPSPGNEQFF.

The chain employs TRBV19 and TRBJ2-7; D remains ambiguous. The V gene lost 9 bases and the J gene lost 0 bases, with 12 bases spanning the gap. This CDR3 has 13 residues. Germline V CDR1 and CDR2: LNHDA, SQIVND (reference sequence). CDR3 sequence (DNA): TGTGCCAGCTCTGCCCCTCGCTCCTACGAGCAGTACTTC. This gives the protein CASSAPRSYEQYF.